A single sample gave rise to the 21 T cell receptor beta chains below, sequenced in a study of PD-L1 blockade in urothelial cancer. Sequencing was performed with immunoSEQ multiplex PCR; in TCRdb, only in-frame clones are kept and a portion is missing. The sample shows about 32,000 clones, roughly 38% of them seen only once. The sample here was tumor tissue, taken before atezolizumab (anti-PD-L1) treatment. The receptors come from a man in his 60s with urothelial cancer.

The V call is TRBV14, the J call TRBJ1-3; possible D gene TRBD1, 5 bases. V dropped 4 bases and J dropped 0 bases, with 13 bases sitting between them. This CDR3 comprises 16 residues. Per the germline V gene, CDR1 is SGHDN and CDR2 is FVKESK. Here the CDR3 reads CASSPTGTISGNTIYF. The CDR3 coding sequence is TGTGCCAGCAGCCCCACCGGGACGATCTCTGGAAACACCATATATTTT.

This clone appeared many times. This chain uses TRBV6-8 with TRBJ1-1; D may be TRBD1 (6 bases). The length of the CDR3 is 14 residues. Trimming shortened V by 5 bases and J by 4 bases, and 14 bases separated the two germline ends. In germline, CDR1 is MNHGY, CDR2 SAAAGT. The CDR3 DNA follows: TGTGCCAGCAGTGTACAAGGGGGAGCCACTGAAGCTTTCTTT. It encodes CASSVQGGATEAFF.

The genes are TRBV6-7 and TRBJ2-5; D unresolved. TRBV6-7 is marked as an open reading frame, function uncertain. The CDR3 has 11 residues. With 6 bases removed from V and 6 bases from J, the gap between germline ends came to 8 bases. CDR3: CASSYSQTQYF. The CDR3 DNA reads as TGTGCCAGCAGCTATAGCCAGACCCAGTACTTC.

This clone was observed a few times. The V call is TRBV12-5, the J call TRBJ2-2; 8 positions match TRBD2. From germline, CDR1 is LGHNT and CDR2 FRNRAP. CDR3 length equals 14 residues. Losses at the gene ends were 8 bases for V and 6 bases for J; bases not matched to a gene: 8. CDR3 amino acids: CASRKAGAAGELFF. DNA of the CDR3: TGTGCTAGTAGAAAAGCGGGAGCGGCCGGGGAGCTGTTTTTT.

This clone has only a few counts. The genes are TRBV18 and TRBJ2-2; unclear D gene. Trimming cost V 3 bases and J 6 bases, with 11 bases left between them. CDR3 size: 14 residues. Germline CDR1 and CDR2: KGHSH and LQKENI. This CDR3 is CASSPFDGAGELFF. CDR3 in DNA: TGTGCCAGCTCACCCTTCGACGGAGCCGGGGAGCTGTTTTTT.

Only a few counts were recorded for this clone. This rearrangement joins TRBV25-1 to TRBJ1-4; D not certain. The germline V gene has CDR1 MGHDK and CDR2 SYGVNS. CDR3 length: 12 amino acids. Trimming took off 4 bases at V and 9 bases at J, with 9 bases between the two ends. CDR3 nucleotides: TGTGCCAGCAGTGTGGAGGGTCAAAAACTGTTTTTT. Translating gives CASSVEGQKLFF.

V and J are TRBV6-8 and TRBJ1-4, with D possibly TRBD1 on 5 matching bases. CDR1 and CDR2 (germline): MNHGY, SAAAGT. The CDR3 runs to 16 residues. V shed 4 bases and J shed 5 bases, with 17 bases lying between them. In DNA, the CDR3 is TGTGCCAGCAGTTCACCTAACGGGACGCCAAATGAAAAACTGTTTTTT. Its translation is CASSSPNGTPNEKLFF.

The V call is TRBV28, the J call TRBJ2-3; D might be TRBD1 (6 bases). V lost 6 bases and J lost 5, with 15 bases in between. Per germline, CDR1 MDHEN and CDR2 SYDVKM. The CDR3 consists of 14 residues. The DNA for the CDR3 is TGTGCCAGCAGCCAACAGGGCCGCGTAGATACGCAGTATTTT. It yields the protein CASSQQGRVDTQYF.

V and J are TRBV18 and TRBJ1-1; no firm D call. There are 13 residues in the CDR3. Per the germline V gene, CDR1 is KGHSH and CDR2 is LQKENI. Trimming took off 8 bases at V and 6 bases at J, with 16 bases between the two ends. CDR3 region: CASAATGIAEAFF. In nucleotides, the CDR3 is TGTGCCAGCGCGGCAACGGGGATCGCTGAAGCTTTCTTT.

This clone has a single count. This CDR3 reads CASSPPGTVTDTQYF. CDR3 nucleotides: TGTGCCAGCTCACCCCCCGGGACAGTAACAGATACGCAGTATTTT. The chain employs TRBV18 and TRBJ2-3; TRBD1 aligns across 7 bases. Unmatched junction bases numbered 6, after V lost 3 bases and J lost 3 bases. This CDR3 contains 15 residues. Germline-derived CDR1 and CDR2 are KGHSH and LQKENI.

This clone was detected only a few times. V gene TRBV19 combines with J gene TRBJ1-2; 7 positions match TRBD1. Trimming took 3 bases from V and 0 from J; bases not matched to a gene: 7. Germline CDR1 reads LNHDA; CDR2 reads SQIVND (reference sequence). The CDR3 spans 16 residues. DNA of the CDR3: TGTGCCAGTAGTATTCCCAGGGGGGGATCTAACTATGGCTACACCTTC. Amino acid sequence: CASSIPRGGSNYGYTF.

This clone was seen only a few times. The CDR3 sequence is CASSLSTRLTGELFF. CDR3 coding DNA: TGTGCCAGCAGCTTATCAACACGGCTCACCGGGGAGCTGTTTTTT. The V gene is TRBV11-3, the J gene TRBJ2-2; D remains ambiguous. This CDR3 is 15 amino acids long. Trimming cost V 2 bases and J 4 bases, with 11 bases left between them. The V gene's germline CDR1 is SGHNT and CDR2 YENEEA.

This clone was observed a handful of times. CDR3 bases: TGTGCCAGTAGTATAGATGGGAACACTGAAGCTTTCTTT. Translating it yields CASSIDGNTEAFF. The chain carries TRBV19 and TRBJ1-1; no firm D call. The CDR3 is 13 residues long. Germline CDR1 and CDR2: LNHDA and SQIVND (reference sequence). V dropped 0 bases and J dropped 1 base, with 3 bases sitting between them.

The rearrangement joins TRBV10-2 to TRBJ2-7; D is unclear. The CDR3 sequence is 13 residues long. Trimming cost V 4 bases and J 1 base, with 8 bases left between them. Germline values: CDR1 WSHSY, CDR2 SAAADI. CDR3 coding DNA: TGCGCCAGCAGTGGGCCTCCGTCCTACGAGCAGTACTTC. This sequence encodes CASSGPPSYEQYF.

This clone was seen only a few times. The V and J genes are TRBV11-3 and TRBJ2-7; 7 bases line up with TRBD1. CDR1 SGHNT and CDR2 YENEEA come from the germline V gene. J was trimmed by 2 bases and V by 5 bases; bases with no gene match: 6. The CDR3 covers 14 residues. The CDR3 region is CASSHDRVTYEQYF. The CDR3 DNA sequence: TGTGCCAGCAGCCACGACAGGGTTACCTACGAGCAGTACTTC. The entire variable domain, with the rest obtained from reference TRBV11-3 and TRBJ2-7, is as follows: EAGVVQSPRYKIIEKKQPVAFWCNPISGHNTLYWYLQNLGQGPELLIRYENEEAVDDSQLPKDRFSAERLKGVDSTLKIQPAELGDSAVYLCASSHDRVTYEQYFGPGTRLTVT.

This clone was detected only a few times. The J gene is TRBJ2-3, the V gene TRBV9, with 11 bases lining up with TRBD2. Looked up from germline, CDR1 is SGDLS and CDR2 is YYNGEE. This CDR3 has 16 amino acids. V was pared by 3 bases and J by 5 bases, with 8 bases of the junction left unmatched. The CDR3 sequence: CASSAGTSGSQDTQYF. The CDR3 nucleotides are TGTGCCAGCAGCGCCGGGACTAGCGGTTCCCAAGATACGCAGTATTTT.

The chain links TRBV11-3 to TRBJ1-3, with 8 bases identical to TRBD1. Unmatched junction bases numbered 5, after V lost 3 bases and J lost 4 bases. Germline values: CDR1 SGHNT, CDR2 YENEEA. This CDR3 comprises 15 residues. CDR3 residues: CASSFTGGSGNTIYF. CDR3 in DNA: TGTGCCAGCAGCTTTACAGGGGGGTCGGGAAACACCATATATTTT.

CDR3 bases: TGCGCCAGCAGCTCAGGACGCATGAACACTGAAGCTTTCTTT. Protein product: CASSSGRMNTEAFF. The chain is built from TRBV5-1 and TRBJ1-1, with D unclear. CDR3 length equals 14 residues. Germline V gene sequence: CDR1 SGHRS, CDR2 YFSETQ. The ends were cut back, 3 bases at V and 0 bases at J, with 9 bases in the middle.

The CDR3 DNA follows: TGTGCCAGCGGACAGAGCCACACCGGGGAGCTGTTTTTT. As protein: CASGQSHTGELFF. This rearrangement joins TRBV9 to TRBJ2-2; D is possibly TRBD1 (6 bases). The CDR3 is made up of 13 amino acids. CDR1 is SGDLS and CDR2 is YYNGEE in the germline V gene. Trimming took off 7 bases at V and 3 bases at J, with 10 bases between the two ends.

This clone appeared once. The chain recombines TRBV14 with TRBJ2-2; D ambiguous. The V end lost 2 bases, the J end lost 4 bases, and 8 bases lay between the germline ends. The V gene's germline CDR1 is SGHDN and CDR2 FVKESK. This CDR3 spans 14 amino acids. CDR3 loop: CASSQSLTTGELFF. In DNA form, the CDR3 reads TGTGCCAGCAGCCAAAGTCTAACCACCGGGGAGCTGTTTTTT.

This clone was counted a few times. V is TRBV28 and J is TRBJ2-1; a possible D gene is TRBD1 (6 bases). The germline gives CDR1 MDHEN, CDR2 SYDVKM. V shed 2 bases and J shed 4 bases, with 12 bases lying between them. CDR3 length equals 15 residues. CDR3 DNA sequence: TGTGCCAGCAGTTTAGGGGGCAGTCAATACAATGAGCAGTTCTTC. Encoded protein: CASSLGGSQYNEQFF.